Reported below is one TCR beta chain. Its antigen is not identified. This sample was taken from a study of CD8 T cells in ankylosing spondylitis. 5'-RACE, quantitative and with molecular barcodes, yielded the TCR beta libraries. TCRdb re-called the 5' RACE reads with MiXCR, one entry per CDR3 protein. The sample consists of approximately 300,000 distinct CDR3 sequences, roughly 8% of them appearing once. Findings and limits, study-wide: The clones that were linked to disease were reported to be significantly enriched in matched synovial fluid samples from ankylosing spondylitis patients. Prior work had noted some motif variants in reactive arthritis blood and synovial fluid. For ankylosing spondylitis blood, a TCR beta motif of several highly homologous variants appeared characteristic.

In germline, CDR1 is MGHRA, CDR2 YSYEKL. The CDR3 spans 17 residues. V lost 4 bases and J lost 2; bases outside the gene matches: 7. The source of this sequence is a male donor with ankylosing spondylitis. The material sequenced was blood, either unsorted or a sorted T cell fraction (not recorded which). The chain is built from TRBV4-1 and TRBJ2-3; TRBD1 agrees at 12 bases. The CDR3 sequence is CASSRTGTGGLTDTQYF. DNA for the CDR3: TGCGCCAGCAGCCGAACCGGGACAGGGGGCCTCACAGATACGCAGTATTTT.